One sample yielded the 5 T cell receptor beta chains listed below, sequenced in a study of T cell responses to AZD1222 COVID-19 vaccine. TCRdb's copy holds only in-frame clones and misses some; the assay was immunoSEQ multiplex PCR. The sample yields under 200,000 clones, roughly nine tenths seen once. The sample here was peripheral blood, taken 28 days after the second AZD1222 dose. The source is an adult who received the AZD1222 COVID-19 vaccine.

This chain links TRBV18 with TRBJ2-7, with TRBD2 matching over 7 bases. Germline V gene data show CDR1 as KGHSH and CDR2 as LQKENI. Germline trimming cut 0 bases from V and 0 bases from J; bases unmatched to any gene: 5. The CDR3 contains 16 residues. The CDR3 region is CASSPPGGTASYEQYF. CDR3 coding DNA: TGTGCCAGCTCACCACCCGGGGGGACCGCCTCCTACGAGCAGTACTTC.

This chain uses TRBV6-2 or TRBV6-3 with TRBJ2-1; 14 bases fit TRBD2. J gave up 9 bases and V 0 bases, and 1 base lay outside the gene matches. The CDR3 spans 15 residues. Germline lookup yields CDR1 MNHEY and CDR2 SVGEGT. In DNA form, the CDR3 reads TGTGCCAGCAGTTACTCGACTAGCGGGGGGGCTGAGCAGTTCTTC. It codes for CASSYSTSGGAEQFF.

V and J are TRBV15 and TRBJ2-5, with D possibly being TRBD1 (6 bases). This CDR3 is built from 15 residues. The germline V gene encodes CDR1 LNHNV and CDR2 YYDKDF (reference sequence). With 5 bases removed from V and 2 bases from J, the gap between germline ends came to 15 bases. The CDR3 bases are TGTGCCACCAGCGTTTCCAGGACAGTACAAGAGACCCAGTACTTC. Encoded protein: CATSVSRTVQETQYF.

The chain links TRBV7-9 to TRBJ1-3, with D tentatively TRBD1 (5 bases). With 3 bases removed from V and 0 bases from J, the gap between germline ends came to 12 bases. The CDR3 totals 16 residues. Germline V gene data show CDR1 as SEHNR and CDR2 as FQNEAQ (reference sequence). CDR3 bases: TGTGCCAGCAGCTTCGGGACCGCTCTCTCTGGAAACACCATATATTTT. Its translation: CASSFGTALSGNTIYF.

The rearrangement links TRBV6-1 to TRBJ1-2; no clear D. The CDR3 spans 16 residues. Germline CDR1 reads MNHNS; CDR2 reads SASEGT. V gave up 2 bases and J gave up 7 bases, with 20 bases separating them. The CDR3 DNA is TGTGCCAGCAGTGAAATGGGAGAGGCAGTCAGAGGTGGCTACACCTTC. Amino acids: CASSEMGEAVRGGYTF.